The TCR beta chain under discussion was sequenced for a study of cytomegalovirus exposure and HLA in healthy donors. Study overall: The 110 or so validation repertoires used a platform that matched the one used for the approximately 670 first-cohort repertoires, as a later analysis reported. Study-wide results and limits: Cytomegalovirus association was assigned to some 160 TCR beta chains. The TCR clusters that emerged in the first cohort tended, a later analysis found, to co-occur in the approximately 130 validation repertoires.

This clone was seen once. The antigen is undetermined. Sequenced by immunoSEQ multiplex PCR; TCRdb stores in-frame clones only, minus some. The sample records more than 50,000 clones, over 75% being singletons. V lost 1 base and J 3 bases, leaving 7 bases between the germline ends. Germline lookup yields CDR1 GTSNPN and CDR2 SVGIG (reference sequence). The CDR3 runs to 13 residues. This chain links TRBV30 with TRBJ1-3; D not certain. Sequenced input: PBMCs. The sequence came from a woman in her 30s in good health and CMV-seronegative. For the CDR3, the DNA is TGTGCCTGGAGTGCCCGGGTTGGAAACACCATATATTTT. Protein product: CAWSARVGNTIYF.